One sample yielded the 25 T cell receptor beta chains listed below, sequenced in a study of glioma-infiltrating T cells after dendritic cell vaccination. The protocol was immunoSEQ multiplex PCR, while the TCRdb copy is restricted to in-frame clones and leaves out a portion. The data hold under 70,000 clones, with around 83% observed a single time. This specimen consisted of blood, obtained before dendritic cell vaccination. Receptors were obtained from a human donor with glioblastoma.

DNA of the CDR3: TGCGCCAGCAGCCAAATCGGGACAAACTCCTACGAGCAGTACTTC. The encoded protein is CASSQIGTNSYEQYF. V and J are TRBV5-1 and TRBJ2-5, with D possibly matching TRBD1 (6 bases). The tail of the sequence fits TRBJ2-7 better, so the J call may be wrong. This CDR3 contains 15 residues. Germline V lookup: CDR1 SGHRS, CDR2 YFSETQ.

J is TRBJ1-2 and V is TRBV5-5, with 7 positions matching TRBD1. Germline CDR1 and CDR2: SGHKS and YYEKEE (reference sequence). With 6 bases clipped from V and 0 bases from J, the junction kept 8 bases outside the gene matches. The CDR3 runs 15 residues. CDR3 sequence reads: CASIPAQGPNYGYTF. CDR3 bases: TGTGCCAGCATCCCCGCACAGGGGCCTAACTATGGCTACACCTTC.

This clone was counted between two and nine times. The rearrangement uses TRBV7-2 and TRBJ2-7; no clear D gene. With 5 bases removed from V and 6 bases from J, the gap between germline ends came to 11 bases. CDR1 is SGHTA, CDR2 FQGNSA, per germline. The CDR3 sequence is 12 residues long. CDR3 protein: CASSHSTSEQYF. In DNA, the CDR3 is TGTGCCAGCAGCCACAGTACCTCCGAGCAGTACTTC.

This chain uses TRBV28 with TRBJ2-7; D remains unclear. V shed 6 bases and J shed 4 bases, with 13 bases lying between them. The CDR3 is 13 amino acids. Germline V CDR1 and CDR2: MDHEN, SYDVKM. CDR3 nucleotide sequence: TGTGCCAGCAGAACAGCAGGAACTTACGAGCAGTACTTC. It encodes CASRTAGTYEQYF.

This clone was seen a handful of times. The gene calls are TRBV7-2 and TRBJ1-4; 8 bases align to TRBD1. The CDR3 loop spans 16 amino acids. With 1 base clipped from V and 6 bases from J, the junction kept 7 bases outside the gene matches. Germline CDR1 SGHTA, CDR2 FQGNSA. In nucleotides, the CDR3 is TGTGCCAGCAGCTTAGTGGTCGACAGGGGTTATGAAAAACTGTTTTTT. It yields the protein CASSLVVDRGYEKLFF. Using reference TRBV7-2 and TRBJ1-4 for the parts outside the CDR3, the full variable domain is GAGVSQSPSNKVTEKGKDVELRCDPISGHTALYWYRQSLGQGLEFLIYFQGNSAPDKSGLPSDRFSAERTGGSVSTLTIQRTQQEDSAVYLCASSLVVDRGYEKLFFGSGTQLSVL.

In its sample, this clone was seen once. The V gene is TRBV9, the J gene TRBJ2-2, with 7 bases that match TRBD2. With 4 bases clipped from V and 4 bases from J, the junction kept 7 bases outside the gene matches. The CDR3 totals 15 residues. Germline V gene lookup returns CDR1 SGDLS and CDR2 YYNGEE. DNA for the CDR3: TGTGCCAGCAGCCCCCCCCGGGGGGTCACCGGGGAGCTGTTTTTT. It encodes CASSPPRGVTGELFF. Full variable domain (missing parts from reference TRBV9 and TRBJ2-2): DSGVTQTPKHLITATGQRVTLRCSPRSGDLSVYWYQQSLDQGLQFLIQYYNGEERAKGNILERFSAQQFPDLHSELNLSSLELGDSALYFCASSPPRGVTGELFFGEGSRLTVL.

The DNA of the CDR3 is TGTGCCACCTCCCGTGGAGGGGGCACAGATACGCAGTATTTT. As protein: CATSRGGGTDTQYF. The rearrangement joins TRBV18 to TRBJ2-3; maybe TRBD2 (6 bases). With 10 bases removed from V and 1 base from J, the gap between germline ends came to 15 bases. This CDR3 contains 14 residues. CDR1 and CDR2 from the germline V gene are KGHSH and LQKENI.

This rearrangement joins TRBV19 to TRBJ2-7, with TRBD1 identical over 7 bases. Germline CDR1 LNHDA, CDR2 SQIVND (reference sequence). CDR3 length equals 13 residues. V lost 6 bases to trimming and J lost 3 bases; unmatched junction nucleotides: 5. Here the CDR3 DNA reads TGTGCCAGTAGCCGGGCAGGGGGCTACGAGCAGTACTTC. Residues: CASSRAGGYEQYF.

The rearrangement links TRBV27 to TRBJ2-3, with TRBD2 matching over 7 bases. This CDR3 spans 16 amino acids. The germline V gene encodes CDR1 MNHEY and CDR2 SMNVEV (reference sequence). After removal of 2 bases from V and 4 bases from J, the junction contained 9 bases not matched to a gene. CDR3 in DNA: TGTGCCAGCAGTTTAAATCACAAGGGGAGGGCAGATACGCAGTATTTT. It specifies CASSLNHKGRADTQYF.

CDR3 in amino acids: CASSLGWSSYEQYF. In DNA, the CDR3 is TGCGCCAGCAGCTTGGGGTGGAGCTCCTACGAGCAGTACTTC. J is TRBJ2-7 and V is TRBV5-1, with D hard to call. Per germline, CDR1 SGHRS and CDR2 YFSETQ. The CDR3 sequence is 14 residues long. V lost 0 bases and J 0 bases, leaving 7 bases between the germline ends.

The chain links TRBV5-4 to TRBJ1-1; D ambiguous. The ends were cut back, 0 bases at V and 4 bases at J, with 10 bases in the middle. CDR3 length: 14 amino acids. The germline gives CDR1 SGHNT, CDR2 YYREEE (reference sequence). CDR3 loop: CASSLVEGTTEAFF. The DNA of the CDR3 is TGTGCCAGCAGCTTGGTCGAGGGTACCACTGAAGCTTTCTTT. Supplemented by reference TRBV5-4 and TRBJ1-1, the full variable domain reads ETGVTQSPTHLIKTRGQQVTLRCSSQSGHNTVSWYQQALGQGPQFIFQYYREEENGRGNFPPRFSGLQFPNYSSELNVNALELDDSALYLCASSLVEGTTEAFFGQGTRLTVV.

Here the CDR3 reads CAWRAAGWQFF. The CDR3 DNA reads as TGTGCCTGGAGAGCTGCGGGGTGGCAGTTCTTC. The V and J genes are TRBV30 and TRBJ2-1, with a possible D match to TRBD2 (6 bases). The V gene's germline CDR1 is GTSNPN and CDR2 SVGIG (reference sequence). CDR3 length: 11 residues. The germline V and J ends were trimmed by 3 bases and 12 bases, with 12 bases remaining between them.

This rearrangement joins TRBV4-2 to TRBJ2-6, with D perhaps TRBD2 (7 bases). The germline V gene has CDR1 LGHNA and CDR2 YNFKEQ. Trimming pared 4 bases from V and 0 bases from J, leaving 19 bases between. The CDR3 length is 19 residues. The CDR3 region is CASSRHRRGGASGANVLTF. The CDR3 DNA follows: TGTGCCAGCAGCCGGCACCGTAGGGGGGGCGCCTCTGGGGCCAACGTCCTGACTTTC.

This clone was recorded a few times. This rearrangement joins TRBV6-4 to TRBJ1-6; D unresolved. This CDR3 region has 15 residues. Trimming shortened V by 3 bases and J by 7 bases, and 13 bases separated the two germline ends. Germline values: CDR1 MRHNA, CDR2 SNTAGT. DNA for the CDR3: TGTGCCAGCAGTGAATCGTCGAGGAACAATTCACCCCTCCACTTT. It encodes CASSESSRNNSPLHF.

The rearrangement links TRBV7-8 to TRBJ2-5; no reliable D call. The CDR3 spans 13 residues. Deletions cut 1 base from V and 5 bases from J, with 8 bases between. Looked up from germline, CDR1 is SGHVS and CDR2 is FQNEAQ. The CDR3 loop is CASSLGFRETQYF. CDR3 in DNA: TGTGCCAGCAGCTTAGGATTCCGGGAGACCCAGTACTTC.

The rearrangement joins TRBV6-7 to TRBJ2-2, with D perhaps matching TRBD1 (5 bases). Being an ORF, TRBV6-7 has a function that is uncertain. Between the trimmed V and J ends, which lost 1 base and 6 bases, there was a span of 9 bases. CDR3 length: 14 amino acids. The CDR3 coding sequence is TGTGCCAGCAGTTACTGGGGCCCTGCCGGGGAGCTGTTTTTT. Amino acid sequence: CASSYWGPAGELFF.

There are a few counts of this clone. This rearrangement joins TRBV14 to TRBJ2-1; weak D call: TRBD1 (5 bases). Deletions cut 4 bases from V and 9 bases from J, with 13 bases between. This CDR3 contains 13 residues. Germline CDR1 is SGHDN and CDR2 is FVKESK. The CDR3 loop is CASSPETVGEQFF. Written as DNA, the CDR3 is TGTGCCAGCAGCCCAGAGACAGTGGGTGAGCAGTTCTTC.

The chain combines TRBV9 with TRBJ2-3, with D possibly being TRBD2 (6 bases). Germline CDR1 and CDR2: SGDLS and YYNGEE. The V gene lost 5 bases and the J gene lost 1 base, with 11 bases spanning the gap. The CDR3 runs to 14 residues. The CDR3 coding sequence is TGTGCCAGCAGGCCGGAGCGGGGCACAGATACGCAGTATTTT. Translated, it gives CASRPERGTDTQYF.

This clone was seen only once. This chain uses TRBV10-3 with TRBJ1-1; 10 bases are a match to TRBD1. Germline CDR1 reads ENHRY; CDR2 reads SYGVKD. CDR3 length equals 16 residues. J lost 4 bases, V lost 2 bases, and 7 bases had no gene match. CDR3 amino acids: CAISETRQGAGTEAFF. In DNA form, the CDR3 reads TGTGCCATCAGTGAGACCAGACAGGGGGCCGGCACTGAAGCTTTCTTT.

CDR3 coding DNA: TGTGCCAGCAGTATAATGAGGGCTGAAGCTTTCTTT. This translates into CASSIMRAEAFF. The chain is built from TRBV28 and TRBJ1-1; D not resolved. V lost 5 bases to trimming and J lost 6 bases, with 10 bases between them. Germline CDR1 and CDR2: MDHEN and SYDVKM. This CDR3 region has 12 residues.

The chain has TRBV12-2 and TRBJ1-1. TRBV12-2 is a known pseudogene. The CDR3 spans 16 residues. CDR3 loop: CASRLAGAGMNTEAFF. The CDR3 DNA reads as TGTGCAAGTCGCTTAGCGGGTGCGGGCATGAACACTGAAGCTTTCTTT.

The chain couples TRBV2 to TRBJ1-6; 12 nucleotides match TRBD1. V lost 6 bases and J lost 4; bases outside the gene matches: 7. This CDR3 is built from 17 residues. From germline, CDR1 is SNHLY and CDR2 FYNNEI. The CDR3 bases are TGTGCCAGCAGCCGGGACAGGGGGCGCTTGTATAATTCACCCCTCCACTTT. Its protein is CASSRDRGRLYNSPLHF.

This clone occurred a few times. The chain uses TRBV6-5 and TRBJ2-7; TRBD1 aligns across 9 bases. Germline V gene lookup returns CDR1 MNHEY and CDR2 SVGAGI. This CDR3 spans 14 amino acids. Losses at the gene ends were 8 bases for V and 5 bases for J; bases not matched to a gene: 10. DNA of the CDR3: TGTGCCAGCTTTACCGGGACAGGGAATAACGAGCAGTACTTC. Protein sequence: CASFTGTGNNEQYF.

The gene calls are TRBV4-2 and TRBJ1-1; TRBD1 matches at 9 bases. The CDR3 has 15 amino acids. Germline trimming cut 2 bases from V and 7 bases from J; bases unmatched to any gene: 8. Per the germline V gene, CDR1 is LGHNA and CDR2 is YNFKEQ. CDR3 in amino acids: CASSQIPGQGYEAFF. The CDR3 coding sequence is TGTGCCAGCAGCCAAATACCGGGACAGGGTTATGAAGCTTTCTTT.

The V and J genes are TRBV19 and TRBJ2-3, with no clear D. The CDR3 is made up of 14 amino acids. Trimming took 6 bases from V and 0 from J, leaving 10 bases between them. Germline assignment: CDR1 LNHDA and CDR2 SQIVND (reference sequence). The CDR3 protein is CASSPGGSTDTQYF. The CDR3 DNA follows: TGTGCCAGTAGCCCGGGTGGAAGCACAGATACGCAGTATTTT.